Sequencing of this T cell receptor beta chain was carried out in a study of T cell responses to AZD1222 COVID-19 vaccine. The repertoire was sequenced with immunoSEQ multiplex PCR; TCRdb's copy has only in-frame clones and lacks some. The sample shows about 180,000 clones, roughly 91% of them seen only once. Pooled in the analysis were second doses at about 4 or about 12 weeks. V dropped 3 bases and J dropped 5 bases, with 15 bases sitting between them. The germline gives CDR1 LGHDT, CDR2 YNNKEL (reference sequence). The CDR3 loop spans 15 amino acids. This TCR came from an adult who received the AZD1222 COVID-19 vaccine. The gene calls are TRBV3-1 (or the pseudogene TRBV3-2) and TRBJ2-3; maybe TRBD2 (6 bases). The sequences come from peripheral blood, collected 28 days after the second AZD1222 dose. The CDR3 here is CASSQGGRWEDTQYF. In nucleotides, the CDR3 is TGTGCCAGCAGCCAGGGAGGACGGTGGGAAGATACGCAGTATTTT.